Listed here are 17 T cell receptor beta chains from one sample, sequenced in a study of blood T cell repertoires in COVID-19. TCRdb's table, derived via immunoSEQ multiplex PCR, lists solely in-frame clones and lacks some. The profile shows approximately 480,000 clones, roughly 87% of them singletons. Specimen: PBMCs or T cells enriched from blood (not recorded which). The receptors stem from a woman in her late teens or twenties who had recovered from COVID-19.

The chain is built from TRBV2 and TRBJ1-2; tentatively, D is TRBD1 (5 bases). The CDR3 has 14 residues. Germline values: CDR1 SNHLY, CDR2 FYNNEI. V gave up 10 bases and J gave up 4 bases, with 19 bases separating them. This CDR3 is CATSEGAGAYGYTF. CDR3 nucleotides: TGTGCCACCTCGGAAGGGGCAGGTGCCTATGGCTACACCTTC.

This chain connects TRBV7-6 to TRBJ1-3; perhaps TRBD1 as D (6 bases). CDR1 SGHVS and CDR2 FNYEAQ come from the germline V gene. The CDR3 extends over 18 amino acids. V lost 1 base, J lost 0 bases, and 16 bases lay in between. In DNA, the CDR3 is TGTGCCAGCAGCTTAGGGACAGTACATACAAGCTCTGGAAACACCATATATTTT. Translation gives CASSLGTVHTSSGNTIYF.

The chain joins TRBV30 to TRBJ1-4; D is possibly TRBD1 (6 bases). Trimming shortened V by 2 bases and J by 4 bases, and 17 bases separated the two germline ends. Germline V gene lookup returns CDR1 GTSNPN and CDR2 SVGIG (reference sequence). The CDR3 sequence is 16 residues long. Written as DNA, the CDR3 is TGTGCCTGGAGTCCACCCTACAGGGCAAGTAATGAAAAACTGTTTTTT. It translates to CAWSPPYRASNEKLFF.

The chain recombines TRBV5-5 with TRBJ1-2; 8 nucleotides align to TRBD1. Germline V gene data show CDR1 as SGHKS and CDR2 as YYEKEE (reference sequence). The CDR3 has 14 residues. V shed 3 bases, J shed 5 bases, and the junction held 6 bases outside the gene matches. The CDR3 DNA is TGTGCCAGCAGCTCATCCGGGACAGGATATGGCTACACCTTC. Amino acids: CASSSSGTGYGYTF.

The chain joins TRBV7-6 to TRBJ2-3; TRBD2 matches 9 bases. Trimming took 3 bases from V and 6 from J; bases not matched to a gene: 4. Germline V CDR1 and CDR2: SGHVS, FNYEAQ. The CDR3 covers 14 residues. The CDR3 loop reads CASSFSGGTDTQYF. The CDR3 nucleotides read TGTGCCAGCAGCTTTAGCGGGGGTACGGATACGCAGTATTTT.

The V call is TRBV10-1, the J call TRBJ2-1, with TRBD2 identical over 8 bases. Germline CDR1 WNHNN, CDR2 SYGVQD (reference sequence). The CDR3 length is 16 residues. Trimming removed 0 bases from V and 8 bases from J; junction bases left unmatched: 9. The CDR3 is CASSESKGLVSDEQFF. In DNA, the CDR3 is TGCGCCAGCAGTGAGTCGAAGGGACTAGTATCCGATGAGCAGTTCTTC.

V is TRBV30 and J is TRBJ1-1, with D tentatively TRBD1 (5 bases). The germline V and J ends were trimmed by 4 bases and 6 bases, with 12 bases remaining between them. The germline V gene encodes CDR1 GTSNPN and CDR2 SVGIG (reference sequence). The CDR3 runs to 12 residues. The CDR3 protein is CAWKEGRPEAFF. In DNA form, the CDR3 reads TGTGCCTGGAAGGAGGGGCGCCCTGAAGCTTTCTTT.

The chain employs TRBV2 and TRBJ2-7; D unclear. Per germline, CDR1 SNHLY and CDR2 FYNNEI. The CDR3 runs 12 residues. V lost 6 bases and J lost 3, with 9 bases in between. This chain's CDR3 is CASRGENYEQYF. In nucleotides, the CDR3 is TGTGCCAGCAGAGGAGAGAACTACGAGCAGTACTTC.

The rearrangement links TRBV5-8 to TRBJ1-2, with 11 bases identical to TRBD1. CDR1 is SGHTS, CDR2 YDEGEE, per germline. J was trimmed by 8 bases and V by 4 bases; bases with no gene match: 10. This CDR3 comprises 15 residues. The CDR3 loop reads CASSPGQGAPQGYTF. Written as DNA, the CDR3 is TGTGCCAGCAGCCCTGGACAGGGGGCCCCACAAGGCTACACCTTC.

This chain uses TRBV6-2 or TRBV6-3 with TRBJ1-5, with TRBD1 as a possible D gene (6 bases). The V end was cut by 5 bases, the J end by 0 bases, with 17 bases between. Germline CDR1 reads MNHEY; CDR2 reads SVGEGT. This CDR3 spans 17 amino acids. The CDR3 DNA follows: TGTGCCAGCAGTCCCGGGACACAGGATTATAGCAATCAGCCCCAGCATTTT. Amino acid sequence: CASSPGTQDYSNQPQHF.

The chain links TRBV5-1 to TRBJ1-1, with D perhaps matching TRBD1 (5 bases). CDR1 is SGHRS and CDR2 is YFSETQ in the germline V gene. The CDR3 covers 17 residues. V was trimmed by 1 base and J by 5 bases, leaving 21 bases between them. This CDR3 is CASSLQWDLGRDTEAFF. DNA for the CDR3: TGCGCCAGCAGCTTGCAGTGGGACCTCGGGAGGGATACTGAAGCTTTCTTT. The whole variable domain, remainder taken from reference TRBV5-1 and TRBJ1-1, is KAGVTQTPRYLIKTRGQQVTLSCSPISGHRSVSWYQQTPGQGLQFLFEYFSETQRNKGNFPGRFSGRQFSNSRSEMNVSTLELGDSALYLCASSLQWDLGRDTEAFFGQGTRLTVV.

This clone was observed a handful of times. The chain is built from TRBV19 and TRBJ1-1, with D possibly matching TRBD1 (6 bases). This CDR3 has 13 residues. Germline CDR1 reads LNHDA; CDR2 reads SQIVND (reference sequence). Trimming stripped 10 bases from V and 5 bases from J, with 17 bases between. CDR3 sequence (DNA): TGTGCCATCCGAGGGGGGGCTGAAACTGAAGCTTTCTTT. Encoded protein: CAIRGGAETEAFF. Looking up the rest from reference TRBV19 and TRBJ1-1 gives the full variable domain: DGGITQSPKYLFRKEGQNVTLSCEQNLNHDAMYWYRQDPGQGLRLIYYSQIVNDFQKGDIAEGYSVSREKKESFPLTVTSAQKNPTAFYLCAIRGGAETEAFFGQGTRLTVV.

Here the CDR3 reads CASSSPQQETQYF. The DNA of the CDR3 is TGTGCCAGCAGTTCCCCCCAACAAGAGACCCAGTACTTC. V is TRBV28 and J is TRBJ2-5; D unclear. This CDR3 has 13 residues. Germline lookup yields CDR1 MDHEN and CDR2 SYDVKM. V lost 4 bases and J lost 2, with 8 bases in between.

The J gene is TRBJ2-3, the V gene TRBV18; 8 bases align to TRBD1. Germline V lookup: CDR1 KGHSH, CDR2 LQKENI. The CDR3 is 15 residues long. V lost 6 bases, J lost 7 bases, and 12 bases stayed unmatched. The CDR3 bases are TGTGCCAGCTCCCCGGACAGGGCCGAGTGGAATACGCAGTATTTT. This codes for CASSPDRAEWNTQYF.

The CDR3, as DNA: TGTGCCAGCAGTGACTCCGGGGGTTTTAGTGGCTACACCTTC. Amino acid sequence: CASSDSGGFSGYTF. The chain recombines TRBV6-4 with TRBJ1-2, with D tentatively TRBD1 (5 bases). Germline CDR1 and CDR2: MRHNA and SNTAGT. CDR3 length: 14 amino acids. Trimming pared 0 bases from V and 7 bases from J, leaving 12 bases between.

The chain recombines TRBV3-1 (or the pseudogene TRBV3-2) with TRBJ1-3; D call uncertain. The CDR3 extends over 15 amino acids. V lost 3 bases and J 4 bases, leaving 13 bases between the germline ends. Germline V gene data show CDR1 as LGHDT and CDR2 as YNNKEL (reference sequence). The CDR3 region is CASSHPLLEGNTIYF. Written as DNA, the CDR3 is TGTGCCAGCAGCCATCCCCTGCTTGAGGGAAACACCATATATTTT.

The chain has TRBV5-8 and TRBJ1-2; no reliable D call. The CDR3 spans 15 residues. The ends were cut back, 0 bases at V and 5 bases at J, with 14 bases in the middle. The germline V gene has CDR1 SGHTS and CDR2 YDEGEE. The CDR3 protein is CASSLGWQAGYGYTF. In nucleotides, the CDR3 is TGTGCCAGCAGCTTGGGGTGGCAGGCCGGATATGGCTACACCTTC.